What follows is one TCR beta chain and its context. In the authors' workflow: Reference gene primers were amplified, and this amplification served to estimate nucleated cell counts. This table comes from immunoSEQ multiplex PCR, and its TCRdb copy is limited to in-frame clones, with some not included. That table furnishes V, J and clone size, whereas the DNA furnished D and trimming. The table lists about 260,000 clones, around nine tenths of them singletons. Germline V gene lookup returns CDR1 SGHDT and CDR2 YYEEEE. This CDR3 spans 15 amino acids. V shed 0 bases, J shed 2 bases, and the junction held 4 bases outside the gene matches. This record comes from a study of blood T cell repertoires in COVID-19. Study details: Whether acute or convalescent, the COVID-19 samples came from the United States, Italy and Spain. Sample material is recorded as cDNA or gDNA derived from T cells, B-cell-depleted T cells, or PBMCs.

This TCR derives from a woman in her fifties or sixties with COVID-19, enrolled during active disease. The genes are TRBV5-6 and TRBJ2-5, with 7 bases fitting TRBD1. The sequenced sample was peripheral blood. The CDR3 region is CASSLAGQLQETQYF. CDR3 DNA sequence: TGTGCCAGCAGCTTGGCGGGACAGCTTCAAGAGACCCAGTACTTC.